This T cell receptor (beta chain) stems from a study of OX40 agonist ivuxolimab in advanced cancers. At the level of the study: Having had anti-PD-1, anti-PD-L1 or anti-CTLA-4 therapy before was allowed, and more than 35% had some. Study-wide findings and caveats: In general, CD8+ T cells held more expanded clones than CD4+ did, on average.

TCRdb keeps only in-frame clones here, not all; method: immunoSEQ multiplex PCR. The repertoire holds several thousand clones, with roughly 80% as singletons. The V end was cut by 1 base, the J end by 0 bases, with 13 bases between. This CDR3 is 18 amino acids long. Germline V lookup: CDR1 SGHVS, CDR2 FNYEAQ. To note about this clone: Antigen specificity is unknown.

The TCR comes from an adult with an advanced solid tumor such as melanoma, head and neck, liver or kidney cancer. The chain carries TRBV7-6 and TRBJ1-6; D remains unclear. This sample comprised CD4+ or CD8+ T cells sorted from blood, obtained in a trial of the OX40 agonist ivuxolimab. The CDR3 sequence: CASSLGPKSSSYNSPLHF. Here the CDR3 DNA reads TGTGCCAGCAGCTTAGGACCGAAGTCGAGCTCCTATAATTCACCCCTCCACTTT.